This T cell receptor (beta chain) stems from a study of blood T cell repertoires in COVID-19. Per germline, CDR1 SGHDT and CDR2 YYEEEE. V was pared by 0 bases and J by 2 bases, with 7 bases between. This CDR3 has 14 residues. Original data processing: Reference gene primer amplification gave nucleated cell count estimates. Clones were read by immunoSEQ multiplex PCR, and TCRdb kept only the in-frame ones, dropping some. V, J and clone size are taken as reported in that table, and D and trimming were inferred from the DNA itself. The repertoire has 300,000 to 450,000 clones, roughly 86% of them found once; the top ten carry approximately 2.9%.

This receptor was taken from a human donor in a cohort sampled during active COVID-19. Source material: peripheral blood. The V call is TRBV5-6, the J call TRBJ2-3; possible D gene TRBD2, 5 bases. The CDR3 here is CASSLERVTDTQYF. For the CDR3, the DNA is TGTGCCAGCAGCTTGGAGAGGGTCACAGATACGCAGTATTTT.